This is a list of T cell receptor beta chains from one sample in a study of T cell responses to AZD1222 COVID-19 vaccine. The repertoire was sequenced with immunoSEQ multiplex PCR; TCRdb's copy has only in-frame clones and lacks some. Here the sample spans approximately 150,000 clones, approximately 90% being singletons. The sample in question was peripheral blood, obtained on day 0 of AZD1222 vaccination. These receptors were obtained from an adult in good health. The CDR3 runs from the conserved cysteine through the conserved F or W. D genes are given only for firm matches. Size values are once, few and many counts, or a class for expanded clones, and some rows have none.

j_gene | len | v_gene | d_gene | abundance | CDR3aa | CDR3nt
TRBJ2-4 | 16 | TRBV2 | NA | NA | CASSSLKGQAKNIQYF | TGTGCCAGCAGCTCCTTGAAAGGTCAAGCCAAAAACATTCAGTACTTC
TRBJ1-5 | 15 | TRBV19 | NA | NA | CASSRQRGPNQPQHF | TGTGCCAGTAGTAGACAGCGAGGGCCCAATCAGCCCCAGCATTTT
TRBJ1-5 | 14 | TRBV28 | TRBD1 | once | CASGATGGNQPQHF | TGTGCCAGCGGGGCCACAGGGGGCAATCAGCCCCAGCATTTT
TRBJ1-1 | 15 | TRBV5-1 | TRBD1 | few | CASSLVPGGHTEAFF | TGCGCCAGCAGCTTGGTTCCAGGGGGACACACTGAAGCTTTCTTT
TRBJ2-1 | 22 | TRBV14 | TRBD2 | NA | CASSQALSGTSGFWSSYNEQFF | TGTGCCAGCAGCCAAGCCCTTTCCGGGACTAGCGGGTTCTGGAGCTCCTACAATGAGCAGTTCTTC
TRBJ2-3 | 14 | TRBV24-1 | NA | NA | CATSDSLGPDTQYF | TGTGCCACCAGTGATTCTCTGGGGCCAGATACGCAGTATTTT
TRBJ2-1 | 13 | TRBV11-2 | NA | NA | CASSLESAQGRLF | TGTGCCAGCAGCTTAGAATCCGCCCAAGGTCGGCTCTTC
TRBJ2-7 | 13 | TRBV6-5 | NA | few | CASRHRDSYEQYF | TGTGCCAGCAGACACAGGGATTCCTACGAGCAGTACTTC
TRBJ2-1 | 13 | TRBV18 | TRBD2 | NA | CASSPLAGNEQFF | TGTGCCAGCTCACCACTAGCGGGCAATGAGCAGTTCTTC
TRBJ1-2 | 12 | TRBV12-3/TRBV12-4 | TRBD1 | NA | CASSLDRGPGTF | TGTGCCAGCAGTTTAGACAGGGGGCCGGGCACCTTC
TRBJ2-7 | 14 | TRBV7-2 | NA | NA | CASRRVGRSYEQYF | TGTGCCAGCAGGAGAGTCGGGAGATCCTACGAGCAGTACTTC
TRBJ1-4 | 15 | TRBV11-2 | NA | NA | CASRNRSLFGEKLFF | TGTGCCAGCAGAAACAGATCCCTCTTTGGTGAAAAACTGTTTTTT
TRBJ2-1 | 16 | TRBV7-3 | TRBD2 | NA | CASSFGLAGMWNEQFF | TGTGCCAGCAGCTTCGGACTAGCGGGAATGTGGAATGAGCAGTTCTTC
TRBJ2-1 | 16 | TRBV3-1/TRBV3-2 | TRBD2 | NA | CASRRTSGREYNEQFF | TGTGCCAGCAGGCGGACTAGCGGGAGAGAATACAATGAGCAGTTCTTC
TRBJ2-1 | 13 | TRBV18 | NA | NA | CASSPGLDNEQFF | TGTGCCAGCTCACCGGGACTTGACAATGAGCAGTTCTTC
TRBJ1-4 | 14 | TRBV9 | TRBD1 | NA | CASSSQGADEKLFF | TGTGCCAGCAGCTCTCAGGGGGCTGACGAAAAACTGTTTTTT
TRBJ1-4 | 13 | TRBV10-1 | NA | NA | CASRQGLNEKLFF | TGCGCCAGCCGGCAGGGACTGAATGAAAAACTGTTTTTT
TRBJ1-6 | 15 | TRBV9 | NA | once | CASSVDWQGNSPLHF | TGTGCCAGCAGCGTAGATTGGCAGGGGAATTCACCCCTCCACTTT
TRBJ2-2 | 14 | TRBV5-1 | NA | NA | CASASTTLTGELFF | TGCGCCAGCGCGTCGACTACTCTCACCGGGGAGCTGTTTTTT
TRBJ2-2 | 13 | TRBV7-3 | NA | NA | CASSLTGPGELFF | TGTGCCAGCAGCTTAACAGGACCCGGGGAGCTGTTTTTT
TRBJ1-3 | 16 | TRBV28 | NA | NA | CASSRPPGASGNTIYF | TGTGCCAGCAGCCGACCGCCAGGGGCCTCTGGAAACACCATATATTTT
TRBJ2-3 | 16 | TRBV19 | TRBD1 | NA | CASTKWDSRQADTQYF | TGTGCCAGTACCAAATGGGACAGTAGACAGGCAGATACGCAGTATTTT
TRBJ2-4 | 15 | TRBV6-7 | NA | NA | CASSSSRGWGHIQYF | TGTGCCAGCAGCTCTTCTAGGGGATGGGGACACATTCAGTACTTC
TRBJ1-2 | 18 | TRBV19 | NA | NA | CASSIDPRLLSPEGGYTF | TGTGCCAGTAGTATAGACCCCCGCCTACTAAGCCCGGAGGGTGGCTACACCTTC
TRBJ1-2 | 13 | TRBV18 | TRBD1 | once | CASSPDRAYGYTF | TGTGCCAGCTCACCGGACAGGGCTTATGGCTACACCTTC
TRBJ1-2 | 15 | TRBV19 | TRBD1 | NA | CASSIQAGGRYGYTF | TGTGCCAGTAGTATTCAGGCAGGGGGTCGGTATGGCTACACCTTC
TRBJ2-7 | 12 | TRBV29-1 | NA | NA | CSALDGPYEQYF | TGCAGCGCCCTGGACGGTCCCTACGAGCAGTACTTC
TRBJ2-3 | 15 | TRBV5-1 | NA | NA | CASSLVLAGTYTQYF | TGCGCCAGCAGCTTGGTGTTAGCAGGCACATATACGCAGTATTTT
TRBJ1-3 | 15 | TRBV6-5 | NA | NA | CASSYSRDQRNTIYF | TGTGCCAGCAGTTACTCGAGGGACCAGAGAAACACCATATATTTT
TRBJ1-4 | 16 | TRBV6-1 | TRBD1 | NA | CASSGVQGAANEKLFF | TGTGCCAGCAGTGGGGTCCAGGGGGCGGCTAATGAAAAACTGTTTTTT
TRBJ2-7 | 13 | TRBV7-2 | TRBD1 | NA | CASSSGQNYEQYF | TGTGCCAGCAGCTCGGGACAGAACTACGAGCAGTACTTC
TRBJ2-5 | 13 | TRBV7-3 | NA | once | CASSSAGQETQYF | TGTGCCAGCAGTTCGGCGGGCCAAGAGACCCAGTACTTC
TRBJ2-7 | 11 | TRBV7-2 | NA | few | CASSLGDEQYF | TGTGCCAGCAGCTTAGGCGACGAGCAGTACTTC
TRBJ1-2 | 12 | TRBV30 | NA | NA | CAWERADYGYTF | TGTGCCTGGGAGAGGGCAGACTATGGCTACACCTTC